This T cell receptor beta chain was identified during a study of sequential checkpoint blockade in melanoma. At the level of the study: After nivolumab or ipilimumab alone, some 20 patients had week-13 rebiopsies. Regarding the study as a whole: Response in arm A was associated with pretreatment TIL clonality. Rising tumor T-cell fraction and clonality meant about 30 times likelier benefit.

In its sample, this clone ranks as large (0.1 to 1%). As yet, its antigen is unknown. Treatment given: randomized to nivolumab then ipilimumab (arm A) or the reverse (arm B). TCRdb's table, derived via immunoSEQ multiplex PCR, lists solely in-frame clones and lacks some. Of around 2,000 clones listed, 15% to 20% were seen once; the top ten hold roughly a fifth. V was cut by 4 bases and J by 2 bases, with 16 bases left in between. CDR1 is SGHNT and CDR2 is YENEEA in the germline V gene. The CDR3 extends over 16 amino acids. V and J are TRBV11-3 and TRBJ2-3, with D possibly matching TRBD1 (6 bases). The sequence came from a human donor with melanoma. Sequences were derived from tumor tissue (inferred from file names), sampled from a patient given nivolumab and ipilimumab in sequence. CDR3 amino acids: CASSSTGSQLTDTQYF. The CDR3 DNA reads as TGTGCCAGCAGCTCCACAGGGAGCCAACTCACAGATACGCAGTATTTT.